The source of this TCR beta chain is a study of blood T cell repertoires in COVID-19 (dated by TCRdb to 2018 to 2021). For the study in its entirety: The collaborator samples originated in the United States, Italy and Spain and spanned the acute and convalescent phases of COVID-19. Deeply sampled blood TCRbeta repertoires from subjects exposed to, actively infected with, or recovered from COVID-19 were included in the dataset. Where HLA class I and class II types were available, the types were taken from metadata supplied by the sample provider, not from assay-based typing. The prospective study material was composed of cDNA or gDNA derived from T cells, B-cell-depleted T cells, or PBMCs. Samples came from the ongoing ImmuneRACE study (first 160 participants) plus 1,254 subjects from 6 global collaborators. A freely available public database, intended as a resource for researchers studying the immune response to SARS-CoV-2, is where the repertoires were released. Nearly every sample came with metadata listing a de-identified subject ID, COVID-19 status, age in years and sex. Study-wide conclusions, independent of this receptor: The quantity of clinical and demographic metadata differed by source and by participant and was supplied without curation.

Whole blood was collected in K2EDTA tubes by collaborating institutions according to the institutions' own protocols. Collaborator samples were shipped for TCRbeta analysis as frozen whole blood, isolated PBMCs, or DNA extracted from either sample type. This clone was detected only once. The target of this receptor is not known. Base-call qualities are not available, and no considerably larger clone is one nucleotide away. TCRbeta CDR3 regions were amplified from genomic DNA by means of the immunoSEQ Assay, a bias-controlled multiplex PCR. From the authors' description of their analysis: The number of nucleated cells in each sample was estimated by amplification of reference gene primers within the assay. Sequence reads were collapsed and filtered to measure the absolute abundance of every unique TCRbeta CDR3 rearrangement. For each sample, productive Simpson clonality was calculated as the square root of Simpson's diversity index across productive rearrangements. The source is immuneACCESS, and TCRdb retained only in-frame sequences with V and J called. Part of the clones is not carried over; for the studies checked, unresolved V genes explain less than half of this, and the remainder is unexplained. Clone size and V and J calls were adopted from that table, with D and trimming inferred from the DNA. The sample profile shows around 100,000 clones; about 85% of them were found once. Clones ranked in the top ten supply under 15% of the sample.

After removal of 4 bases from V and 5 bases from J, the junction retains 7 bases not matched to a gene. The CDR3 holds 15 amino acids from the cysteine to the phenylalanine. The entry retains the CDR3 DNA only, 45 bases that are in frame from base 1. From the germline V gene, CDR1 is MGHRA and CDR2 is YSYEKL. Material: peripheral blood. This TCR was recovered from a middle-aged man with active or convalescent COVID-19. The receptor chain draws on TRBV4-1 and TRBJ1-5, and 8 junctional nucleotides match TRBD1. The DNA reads TGCGCCAGCAGCCCCATGGACAGGGACCATCAGCCCCAGCATTTT. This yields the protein CASSPMDRDHQPQHF.